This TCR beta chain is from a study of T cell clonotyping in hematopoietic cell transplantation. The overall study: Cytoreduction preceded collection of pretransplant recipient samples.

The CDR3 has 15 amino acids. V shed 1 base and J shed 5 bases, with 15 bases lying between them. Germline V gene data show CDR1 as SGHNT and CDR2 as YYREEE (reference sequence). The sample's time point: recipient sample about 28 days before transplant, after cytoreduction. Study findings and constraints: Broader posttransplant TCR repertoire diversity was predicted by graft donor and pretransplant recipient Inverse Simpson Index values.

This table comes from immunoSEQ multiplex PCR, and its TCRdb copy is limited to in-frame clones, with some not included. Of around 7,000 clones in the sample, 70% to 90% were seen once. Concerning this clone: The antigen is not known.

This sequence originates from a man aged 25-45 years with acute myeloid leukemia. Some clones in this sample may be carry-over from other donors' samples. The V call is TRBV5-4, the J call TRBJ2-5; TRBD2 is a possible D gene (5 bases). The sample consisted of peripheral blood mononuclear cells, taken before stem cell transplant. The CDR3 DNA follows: TGTGCCAGCAGCTTGCGAAGCGGCCCCAGGGAGACCCAGTACTTC. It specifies CASSLRSGPRETQYF.